The 8 T cell receptor beta chains below come from one sample, sequenced in a study of T cell changes during pregnancy in multiple sclerosis (dated by TCRdb to about 2019). Libraries came from the immunoSEQ multiplex PCR assay. TCRdb re-hosts the immuneACCESS table, in-frame sequences only. Its copies lack some clones; in the studies checked, an unresolved V gene accounts for under half of them, and the cause for the rest is not known. The sample data list about 24,000 clones, and about 92% of these were observed just once. Of the sample, 9% to 9.5% falls within the top ten clones. Sequencing used CD8+ T cells from peripheral blood mononuclear cells, obtained in the third trimester of pregnancy. The receptors originated from a female donor in good health, enrolled as a control in a pregnancy study.

As regards this clone: Germline and junction disagree at one end, which may indicate a read error. The V call is TRBV28, the J call TRBJ2-6; maybe TRBD1 (5 bases). The CDR3 is 14 amino acids. The germline CDR1 and CDR2 sequences are MDHEN and SYDVKM. CDR3 residues: CASSPASGANVLTF. The DNA of the CDR3 is TGTGCCAGCAGCCCCGCGTCTGGGGCTAACGTCCTGACTTTC.

The V call is TRBV5-1, the J call TRBJ2-5, with D unclear. Germline V CDR1 and CDR2: SGHRS, YFSETQ. The CDR3 covers 16 residues. The germline V and J ends were trimmed by 3 bases and 5 bases, with 20 bases remaining between them. CDR3 region: CASSSAASGSWETQYF. The DNA for the CDR3 is TGCGCCAGCAGCTCGGCGGCGTCTGGGTCCTGGGAGACCCAGTACTTC. The whole variable domain, filled in from reference TRBV5-1 and TRBJ2-5, reads KAGVTQTPRYLIKTRGQQVTLSCSPISGHRSVSWYQQTPGQGLQFLFEYFSETQRNKGNFPGRFSGRQFSNSRSEMNVSTLELGDSALYLCASSSAASGSWETQYFGPGTRLLVL.

This clone was detected only once. This chain links TRBV30 with TRBJ2-5; D is unresolved. The CDR3 runs to 12 residues. The germline V and J ends were trimmed by 1 base and 7 bases, with 10 bases remaining between them. The germline gives CDR1 GTSNPN, CDR2 SVGIG (reference sequence). The CDR3 spells CAWSDDAGTQYF. CDR3 coding DNA: TGTGCCTGGAGTGACGACGCAGGGACCCAGTACTTC.

The V gene is TRBV2, the J gene TRBJ1-1, with D perhaps matching TRBD1 (6 bases). With 10 bases removed from V and 6 bases from J, the gap between germline ends came to 15 bases. The CDR3 spans 12 residues. Per germline, CDR1 SNHLY and CDR2 FYNNEI. CDR3 nucleotides: TGTGCCATTCCGACACAGGGCTCTGAAGCTTTCTTT. Translating it yields CAIPTQGSEAFF.

The V gene is TRBV29-1, the J gene TRBJ2-5; D not certain. This CDR3 contains 14 residues. In germline, CDR1 is SQVTM, CDR2 ANQGSEA. Between the trimmed V and J ends, which lost 0 bases and 2 bases, there was a span of 10 bases. The CDR3 sequence is CSVEDPPGQETQYF. The CDR3, as DNA: TGCAGCGTTGAAGATCCTCCAGGACAAGAGACCCAGTACTTC. The variable domain in full, completed from reference TRBV29-1 and TRBJ2-5, reads SAVISQKPSRDICQRGTSLTIQCQVDSQVTMMFWYRQQPGQSLTLIATANQGSEATYESGFVIDKFPISRPNLTFSTLTVSNMSPEDSSIYLCSVEDPPGQETQYFGPGTRLLVL.

The gene calls are TRBV2 and TRBJ2-2, with D possibly TRBD2 on 5 matching bases. This CDR3 is 11 amino acids long. Trimming shortened V by 7 bases and J by 6 bases, and 6 bases separated the two germline ends. CDR1 SNHLY and CDR2 FYNNEI come from the germline V gene. The CDR3: CASTSPGELFF. The CDR3 coding sequence is TGTGCCAGCACTAGCCCCGGGGAGCTGTTTTTT.

The rearrangement joins TRBV5-1 to TRBJ1-1; the match to TRBD1 covers 7 bases. The CDR3 extends over 15 amino acids. Germline V CDR1 and CDR2: SGHRS, YFSETQ. Germline trimming cut 4 bases from V and 1 base from J; bases unmatched to any gene: 7. The CDR3 DNA reads as TGCGCCAGCAGCCAAAACCCAGGGGGGAACACTGAAGCTTTCTTT. As protein: CASSQNPGGNTEAFF.

This chain joins TRBV9 and TRBJ2-2; 9 nucleotides match TRBD1. Germline assignment: CDR1 SGDLS and CDR2 YYNGEE. The J segment lost 7 bases and the V segment lost 4 bases, leaving 11 bases of the junction unmatched. The CDR3 totals 16 residues. CDR3 sequence (DNA): TGTGCCAGCAGCCCCCAGGACAGGGGAAGGATCGGGGAGCTGTTTTTT. Encoded protein: CASSPQDRGRIGELFF. The whole variable domain, remainder taken from reference TRBV9 and TRBJ2-2, is DSGVTQTPKHLITATGQRVTLRCSPRSGDLSVYWYQQSLDQGLQFLIQYYNGEERAKGNILERFSAQQFPDLHSELNLSSLELGDSALYFCASSPQDRGRIGELFFGEGSRLTVL.